This T cell receptor beta chain was sequenced for a study of cytomegalovirus exposure and HLA in healthy donors. Study outcomes and limitations: There were several of the most significant clusters that appeared linked to common viral pathogens in a later analysis. TCR beta sequences numbering roughly 16,000 were associated with HLA alleles at 0.05 false discovery rate in a later analysis.

The PCR made use of 60 Vbeta and 13 Jbeta primers. Sequenced by immunoSEQ multiplex PCR; TCRdb stores in-frame clones only, minus some. The sample holds about 190,000 clones, around 84% seen once. With respect to this clone: The antigen remains undetermined.

Germline CDR1 MDHEN, CDR2 SYDVKM. There are 13 residues in the CDR3. The source is a woman between 18 and 29 years old in good health and CMV-seronegative. V usage is TRBV28 and J usage is TRBJ2-5, with a tentative D call TRBD2 (6 bases). The J call may be in error: the DNA end matches TRBJ2-7 better. Sequencing input: PBMCs. CDR3 sequence reads: CASSSAGLGEQYF. CDR3 nucleotide sequence: TGTGCCAGCAGTTCCGCGGGATTAGGCGAGCAGTACTTC.